The 9 T cell receptor beta chains in this list originate from one sample, sequenced in a study of blood T cell repertoires in COVID-19. Clones were sequenced by immunoSEQ multiplex PCR, and TCRdb holds only the in-frame ones, with some missing. The sample consists of over 90,000 clones, 87% of them appearing once. The specimen was peripheral blood. The receptors were gathered from a woman in her fifties or sixties with COVID-19, enrolled during active disease.

The gene calls are TRBV3-1 (or the pseudogene TRBV3-2) and TRBJ2-1, with D possibly being TRBD1 (5 bases). The CDR3 is made up of 15 amino acids. V was pared by 0 bases and J by 8 bases, with 14 bases between. Germline V gives CDR1 LGHDT, CDR2 YNNKEL (reference sequence). This CDR3 reads CASSQDWGQKDEQFF. For the CDR3, the DNA is TGTGCCAGCAGCCAAGATTGGGGCCAAAAGGATGAGCAGTTCTTC.

The chain recombines TRBV2 with TRBJ1-2, with D perhaps TRBD1 (5 bases). The germline CDR1 and CDR2 sequences are SNHLY and FYNNEI. This CDR3 region has 16 residues. Trimming pared 2 bases from V and 3 bases from J, leaving 16 bases between. DNA for the CDR3: TGTGCCAGCAGTGAACCCGGCGCGGGGGGTCACTATGGCTACACCTTC. Amino acids: CASSEPGAGGHYGYTF.

The chain couples TRBV5-1 to TRBJ2-5, with 9 bases identical to TRBD1. Losses at the gene ends were 4 bases for V and 5 bases for J; bases not matched to a gene: 6. CDR1 and CDR2 from the germline V gene are SGHRS and YFSETQ. CDR3 length: 14 residues. CDR3 sequence (DNA): TGCGCCAGCAGCCCACAGGGGGCGTGGGAGACCCAGTACTTC. It yields the protein CASSPQGAWETQYF. The whole variable domain, filled in from reference TRBV5-1 and TRBJ2-5, reads KAGVTQTPRYLIKTRGQQVTLSCSPISGHRSVSWYQQTPGQGLQFLFEYFSETQRNKGNFPGRFSGRQFSNSRSEMNVSTLELGDSALYLCASSPQGAWETQYFGPGTRLLVL.

The chain couples TRBV5-5 to TRBJ1-1; 9 bases match TRBD1. The CDR3 spans 15 residues. Germline V gene lookup returns CDR1 SGHKS and CDR2 YYEKEE (reference sequence). V lost 4 bases, J lost 2 bases, and 6 bases stayed unmatched. CDR3 loop: CASSPRTGVNTEAFF. The CDR3 nucleotides read TGTGCCAGCAGCCCTAGGACAGGGGTCAACACTGAAGCTTTCTTT.

The chain carries TRBV9 and TRBJ1-3, with D hard to call. The germline V gene has CDR1 SGDLS and CDR2 YYNGEE. V lost 0 bases and J 2 bases, leaving 6 bases between the germline ends. CDR3 length: 14 residues. Here the CDR3 reads CASSVGGTGNTIYF. DNA for the CDR3: TGTGCCAGCAGCGTAGGAGGGACTGGAAACACCATATATTTT.

This sequence joins TRBV2 and TRBJ1-2; TRBD1 aligns across 7 bases. Germline assignment: CDR1 SNHLY and CDR2 FYNNEI. The CDR3 contains 14 residues. Trimming removed 6 bases from V and 6 bases from J; junction bases left unmatched: 10. CDR3 region: CASRGTVGHDGYTF. The CDR3 DNA reads TGTGCCAGCAGGGGGACAGTGGGTCATGATGGCTACACCTTC. Drawing the rest from reference TRBV2 and TRBJ1-2, the complete variable domain is EPEVTQTPSHQVTQMGQEVILRCVPISNHLYFYWYRQILGQKVEFLVSFYNNEISEKSEIFDDQFSVERPDGSNFTLKIRSTKLEDSAMYFCASRGTVGHDGYTFGSGTRLTVV.

Concerning this clone: A junction end diverges from the germline sequence, so it may reflect a read error. CDR3 nucleotide sequence: TGTGCCAGCAGCTTAGGAGAGGGTCGTCTTAGGCTCTTC. It specifies CASSLGEGRLRLF. V usage is TRBV7-2 and J usage is TRBJ2-1; perhaps TRBD2 as D (5 bases). The germline V gene encodes CDR1 SGHTA and CDR2 FQGNSA. CDR3 length: 13 amino acids.

The gene calls are TRBV6-5 and TRBJ2-2; D is perhaps TRBD2 (5 bases). CDR3 length: 11 amino acids. The germline V and J ends were trimmed by 9 bases and 4 bases, with 6 bases remaining between them. Germline CDR1 is MNHEY and CDR2 is SVGAGI. The CDR3 region is CASGGTGELFF. DNA for the CDR3: TGTGCCAGTGGAGGCACCGGGGAGCTGTTTTTT.

The chain carries TRBV10-3 and TRBJ2-7, with 9 bases matching TRBD1. The CDR3 covers 14 residues. Germline V CDR1 and CDR2: ENHRY, SYGVKD. V lost 7 bases and J lost 3; bases outside the gene matches: 7. CDR3 bases: TGTGCCATCAAGGCGGGACAGGGAAGCTACGAGCAGTACTTC. Amino acids: CAIKAGQGSYEQYF.